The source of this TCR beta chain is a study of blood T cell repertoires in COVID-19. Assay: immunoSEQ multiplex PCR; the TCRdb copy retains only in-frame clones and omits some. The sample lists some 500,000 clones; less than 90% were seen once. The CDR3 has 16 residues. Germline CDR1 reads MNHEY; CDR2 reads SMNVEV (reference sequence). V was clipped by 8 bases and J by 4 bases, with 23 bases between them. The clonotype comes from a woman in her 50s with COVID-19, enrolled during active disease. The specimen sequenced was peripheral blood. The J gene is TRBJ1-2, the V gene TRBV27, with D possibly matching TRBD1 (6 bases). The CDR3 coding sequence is TGTGCCAGCCCCTACCTTATCCCGGGACACCTCTATGGCTACACCTTC. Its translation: CASPYLIPGHLYGYTF.